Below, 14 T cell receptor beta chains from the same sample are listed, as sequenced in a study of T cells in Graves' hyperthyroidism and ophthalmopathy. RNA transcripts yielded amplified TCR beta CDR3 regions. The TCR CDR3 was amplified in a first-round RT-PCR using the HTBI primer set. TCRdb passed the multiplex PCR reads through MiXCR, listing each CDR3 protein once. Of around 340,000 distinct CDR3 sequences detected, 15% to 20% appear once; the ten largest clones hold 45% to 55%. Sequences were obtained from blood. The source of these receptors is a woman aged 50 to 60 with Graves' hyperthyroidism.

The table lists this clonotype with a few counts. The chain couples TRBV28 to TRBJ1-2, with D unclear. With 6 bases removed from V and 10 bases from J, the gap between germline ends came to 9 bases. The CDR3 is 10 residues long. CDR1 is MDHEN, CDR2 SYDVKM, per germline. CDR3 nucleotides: TGTGCCAGCAGCGGGCCTTTCTACACCTTC. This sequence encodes CASSGPFYTF.

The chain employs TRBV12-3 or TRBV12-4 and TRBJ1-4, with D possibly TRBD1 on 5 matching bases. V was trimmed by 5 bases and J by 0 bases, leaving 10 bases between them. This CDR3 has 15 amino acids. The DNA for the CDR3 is TGTGCCAGCAGTCAGGGACCGGCAACTAATGAAAAACTGTTTTTT. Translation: CASSQGPATNEKLFF.

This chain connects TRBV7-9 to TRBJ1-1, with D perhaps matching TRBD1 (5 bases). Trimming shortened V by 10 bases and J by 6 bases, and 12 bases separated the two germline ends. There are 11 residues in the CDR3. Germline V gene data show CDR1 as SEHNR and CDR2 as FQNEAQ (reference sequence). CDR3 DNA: TGTGCCACCCGGGACGGCGCTGAAGCTTTCTTT. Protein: CATRDGAEAFF.

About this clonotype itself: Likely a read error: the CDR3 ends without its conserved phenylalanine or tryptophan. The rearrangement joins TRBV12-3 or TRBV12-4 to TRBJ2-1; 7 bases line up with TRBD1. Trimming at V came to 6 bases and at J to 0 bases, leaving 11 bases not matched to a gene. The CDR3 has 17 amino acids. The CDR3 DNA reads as TGTGCCAGCAGCACGTCCGGGACAGCGAGCTCCTACAATGAGCAGTTCCTC. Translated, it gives CASSTSGTASSYNEQFL.

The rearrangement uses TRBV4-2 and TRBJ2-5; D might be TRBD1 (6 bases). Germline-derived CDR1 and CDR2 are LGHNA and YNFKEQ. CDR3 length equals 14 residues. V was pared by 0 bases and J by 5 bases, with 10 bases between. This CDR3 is CASSQEARGETQYF. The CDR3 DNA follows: TGTGCCAGCAGCCAAGAGGCGAGGGGGGAGACCCAGTACTTC.

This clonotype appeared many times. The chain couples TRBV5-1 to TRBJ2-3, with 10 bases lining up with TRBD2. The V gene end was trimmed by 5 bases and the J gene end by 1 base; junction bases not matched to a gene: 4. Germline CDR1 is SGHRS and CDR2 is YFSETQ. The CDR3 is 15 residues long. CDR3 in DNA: TGCGCCAGCAGGCCAACTAGCGGGGGCACAGATACGCAGTATTTT. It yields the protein CASRPTSGGTDTQYF.

Here the CDR3 reads CASSGNKAKNIQYF. For the CDR3, the DNA is TGTGCCAGCAGCGGAAATAAAGCCAAAAACATTCAGTACTTC. This sequence joins TRBV7-9 and TRBJ2-4, with D uncertain. This CDR3 contains 14 residues. Trimming left V 5 bases short and J 0 bases short, with 8 bases between. The V gene's germline CDR1 is SEHNR and CDR2 FQNEAQ (reference sequence).

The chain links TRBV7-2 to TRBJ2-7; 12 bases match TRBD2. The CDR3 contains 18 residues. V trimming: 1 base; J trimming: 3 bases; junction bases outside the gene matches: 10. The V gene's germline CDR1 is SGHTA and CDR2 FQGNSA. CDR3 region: CASSLGLAGDLAHYEQYF. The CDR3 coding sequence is TGTGCCAGCAGCTTAGGACTAGCGGGAGACTTGGCCCACTACGAGCAGTACTTC.

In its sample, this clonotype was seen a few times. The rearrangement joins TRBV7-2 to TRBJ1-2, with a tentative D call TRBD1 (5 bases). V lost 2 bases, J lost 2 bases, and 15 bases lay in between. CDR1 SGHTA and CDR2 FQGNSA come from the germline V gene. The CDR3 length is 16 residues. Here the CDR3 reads CASSLNSWQGNYGYTF. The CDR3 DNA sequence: TGTGCCAGCAGCTTAAATTCGTGGCAGGGAAACTATGGCTACACCTTC.

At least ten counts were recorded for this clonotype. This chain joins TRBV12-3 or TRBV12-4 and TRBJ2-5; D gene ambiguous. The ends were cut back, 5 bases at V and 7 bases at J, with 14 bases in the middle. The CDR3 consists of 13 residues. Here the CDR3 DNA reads TGTGCCAGCAGTGTATACTCCCTCGGGACCCAGTACTTC. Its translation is CASSVYSLGTQYF.

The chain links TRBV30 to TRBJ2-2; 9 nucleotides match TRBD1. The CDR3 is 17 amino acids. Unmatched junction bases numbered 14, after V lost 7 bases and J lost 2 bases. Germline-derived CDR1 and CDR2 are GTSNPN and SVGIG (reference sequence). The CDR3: CASTAWDRDVNTGELFF. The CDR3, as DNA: TGTGCCTCGACCGCTTGGGACAGGGACGTAAACACCGGGGAGCTGTTTTTT.

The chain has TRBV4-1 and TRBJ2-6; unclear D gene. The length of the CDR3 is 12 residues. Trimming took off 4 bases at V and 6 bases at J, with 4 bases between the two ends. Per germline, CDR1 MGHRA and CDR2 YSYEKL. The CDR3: CASSPTANVLTF. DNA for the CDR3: TGCGCCAGCAGCCCGACGGCCAACGTCCTGACTTTC.

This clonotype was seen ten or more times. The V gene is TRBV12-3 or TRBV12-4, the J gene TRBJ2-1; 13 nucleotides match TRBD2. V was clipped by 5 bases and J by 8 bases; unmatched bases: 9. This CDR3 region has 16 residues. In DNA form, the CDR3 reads TGTGCCAGCAGTCCCGGACTAGCGGGGGCCGGGGATGAGCAGTTCTTC. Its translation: CASSPGLAGAGDEQFF.

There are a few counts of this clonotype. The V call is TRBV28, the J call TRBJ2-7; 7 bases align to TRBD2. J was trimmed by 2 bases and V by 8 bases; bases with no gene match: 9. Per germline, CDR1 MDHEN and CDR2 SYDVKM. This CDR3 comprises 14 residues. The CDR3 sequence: CASLGQGGTYEQYF. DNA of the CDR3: TGTGCCAGCCTTGGGCAGGGAGGGACCTACGAGCAGTACTTC.